These 3 T cell receptor beta chains originate from one sample sequenced in a study of T cell clusters in autoimmune cytopenias. Each sample's input was about 250 ng genomic DNA, roughly 40,000 genome equivalents. Multiplex touch-down PCR amplified TRB using TRB-A and TRB-B pools in one tube. From the multiplex PCR reads, TCRdb lists one entry per CDR3 protein and no DNA. This repertoire includes 7,000 or so distinct CDR3 sequences. The sample was also linked to a second study, of T cell repertoires in aging, cancer and after chemotherapy.

What was sequenced was peripheral blood. All receptors derive from a human donor in good health.

This clonotype counts as medium-sized (0.01 to 0.1%) by frequency. J is TRBJ2-3 and V is TRBV15. Germline V gives CDR1 LNHNV, CDR2 YYDKDF (reference sequence). The CDR3 is 16 amino acids. CDR3 loop: CATSRDPQASTDTQYF.

The chain employs TRBV7-9 and TRBJ2-1. Germline assignment: CDR1 SEHNR and CDR2 FQNEAQ (reference sequence). The CDR3 has 14 residues. The CDR3 loop is CASSLADIYNEQFF.

Measured by frequency, this clonotype is medium-sized (0.01 to 0.1%). The chain links TRBV29-1 to TRBJ2-5; no DNA is available, so the TRBD2 call from TCRdb remains unchecked. CDR1 and CDR2 (germline): SQVTM, ANQGSEA. This CDR3 comprises 14 residues. CDR3 in amino acids: CSVEVLAIQETQYF.